This T cell receptor (beta chain) originates from a study of T cell repertoires in cytomegalovirus infection. TCRdb passed the reads through MiXCR, listing each CDR3 protein once. The sample yields tens of thousands of distinct CDR3 sequences, 3.5% to 4% seen once. This TCR came from a human donor in good health (CMV status not recorded). Some clones in this sample may be carry-over from other donors' samples. The sample comprised PBMCs.

The CDR3 loop reads CSVRPPLLATQYF. CDR3 sequence (DNA): TGCAGCGTCCGGCCCCCACTGCTCGCTACGCAGTATTTT. This sequence joins TRBV29-1 and TRBJ2-3; no reliable D call. The CDR3 has 13 amino acids. Trimming stripped 6 bases from V and 8 bases from J, with 18 bases between. Germline loops: CDR1 SQVTM, CDR2 ANQGSEA.